Presented here are 5 T cell receptor beta chains from one specimen sequenced in a study of shared clonotypes between healthy human individuals. CD8 cells regarded as naive lacked CD45RO, were positively chosen for CCR7, and omitted terminally differentiated effector memory CD45RA+ cells. Sequenced by immunoSEQ multiplex PCR; TCRdb stores in-frame clones only, minus some. This table holds under 1 million clones, 90% to 97% found once. The sample consisted of naive CD8+ T cells sorted from blood. The receptor set was obtained from a man in his thirties or forties in good health.

The gene calls are TRBV7-2 and TRBJ2-7; tentatively, D is TRBD1 or TRBD2 (6 bases each). The ends were cut back, 7 bases at V and 7 bases at J, with 14 bases in the middle. The CDR3 is made up of 12 amino acids. Germline CDR1 and CDR2: SGHTA and FQGNSA. The chain's CDR3 is CASTWTGAEQYF. The CDR3 bases are TGTGCCAGCACTTGGACGGGGGCAGAGCAGTACTTC.

CDR3 bases: TGTGCCAGCAGCTTAGACTCCTTAACTGAAGCTTTCTTT. It codes for CASSLDSLTEAFF. This chain uses TRBV7-2 with TRBJ1-1; the D is unclear. Trimming stripped 1 base from V and 5 bases from J, with 8 bases between. CDR1 is SGHTA, CDR2 FQGNSA, per germline. The CDR3 totals 13 residues.

This chain connects TRBV6-1 to TRBJ2-7, with 8 bases aligning to TRBD1. V shed 5 bases, J shed 5 bases, and the junction held 8 bases outside the gene matches. This CDR3 is built from 14 residues. The germline CDR1 and CDR2 sequences are MNHNS and SASEGT. The CDR3 spells CASSLDREADEQYF. The DNA of the CDR3 is TGTGCCAGCAGTTTGGACAGGGAGGCTGACGAGCAGTACTTC.

As to this clone: At the DNA level, this CDR3 is encoded by other sequences in the same sample as well. The chain links TRBV27 to TRBJ2-7; TRBD2 is a possible D gene (5 bases). This CDR3 comprises 14 residues. Trimming shortened V by 3 bases and J by 2 bases, and 11 bases separated the two germline ends. CDR1 MNHEY and CDR2 SMNVEV come from the germline V gene (reference sequence). The CDR3 reads CASSFAGRTYEQYF. In DNA, the CDR3 is TGTGCCAGCAGTTTTGCGGGCAGAACCTACGAGCAGTACTTC.

A few counts support this clone. The chain uses TRBV11-2 and TRBJ2-4, with 11 bases lining up with TRBD2. After removal of 2 bases from V and 6 bases from J, the junction contained 0 bases not matched to a gene. Germline-derived CDR1 and CDR2 are SGHAT and FQNNGV. The CDR3 loop spans 14 amino acids. As DNA, the CDR3 is TGTGCCAGCAGCTTAACTAGCGGGAGAAACATTCAGTACTTC. It translates to CASSLTSGRNIQYF.